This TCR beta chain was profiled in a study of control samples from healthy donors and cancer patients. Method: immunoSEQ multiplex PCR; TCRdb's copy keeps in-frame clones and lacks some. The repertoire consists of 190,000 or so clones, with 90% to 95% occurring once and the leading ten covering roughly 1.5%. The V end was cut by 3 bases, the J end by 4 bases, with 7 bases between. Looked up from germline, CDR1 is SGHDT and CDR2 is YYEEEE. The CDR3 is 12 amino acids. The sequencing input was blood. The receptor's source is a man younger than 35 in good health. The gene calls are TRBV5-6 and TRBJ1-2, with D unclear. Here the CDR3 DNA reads TGTGCCAGCAGCTCTGGTGGCTATGGCTACACCTTC. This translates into CASSSGGYGYTF.